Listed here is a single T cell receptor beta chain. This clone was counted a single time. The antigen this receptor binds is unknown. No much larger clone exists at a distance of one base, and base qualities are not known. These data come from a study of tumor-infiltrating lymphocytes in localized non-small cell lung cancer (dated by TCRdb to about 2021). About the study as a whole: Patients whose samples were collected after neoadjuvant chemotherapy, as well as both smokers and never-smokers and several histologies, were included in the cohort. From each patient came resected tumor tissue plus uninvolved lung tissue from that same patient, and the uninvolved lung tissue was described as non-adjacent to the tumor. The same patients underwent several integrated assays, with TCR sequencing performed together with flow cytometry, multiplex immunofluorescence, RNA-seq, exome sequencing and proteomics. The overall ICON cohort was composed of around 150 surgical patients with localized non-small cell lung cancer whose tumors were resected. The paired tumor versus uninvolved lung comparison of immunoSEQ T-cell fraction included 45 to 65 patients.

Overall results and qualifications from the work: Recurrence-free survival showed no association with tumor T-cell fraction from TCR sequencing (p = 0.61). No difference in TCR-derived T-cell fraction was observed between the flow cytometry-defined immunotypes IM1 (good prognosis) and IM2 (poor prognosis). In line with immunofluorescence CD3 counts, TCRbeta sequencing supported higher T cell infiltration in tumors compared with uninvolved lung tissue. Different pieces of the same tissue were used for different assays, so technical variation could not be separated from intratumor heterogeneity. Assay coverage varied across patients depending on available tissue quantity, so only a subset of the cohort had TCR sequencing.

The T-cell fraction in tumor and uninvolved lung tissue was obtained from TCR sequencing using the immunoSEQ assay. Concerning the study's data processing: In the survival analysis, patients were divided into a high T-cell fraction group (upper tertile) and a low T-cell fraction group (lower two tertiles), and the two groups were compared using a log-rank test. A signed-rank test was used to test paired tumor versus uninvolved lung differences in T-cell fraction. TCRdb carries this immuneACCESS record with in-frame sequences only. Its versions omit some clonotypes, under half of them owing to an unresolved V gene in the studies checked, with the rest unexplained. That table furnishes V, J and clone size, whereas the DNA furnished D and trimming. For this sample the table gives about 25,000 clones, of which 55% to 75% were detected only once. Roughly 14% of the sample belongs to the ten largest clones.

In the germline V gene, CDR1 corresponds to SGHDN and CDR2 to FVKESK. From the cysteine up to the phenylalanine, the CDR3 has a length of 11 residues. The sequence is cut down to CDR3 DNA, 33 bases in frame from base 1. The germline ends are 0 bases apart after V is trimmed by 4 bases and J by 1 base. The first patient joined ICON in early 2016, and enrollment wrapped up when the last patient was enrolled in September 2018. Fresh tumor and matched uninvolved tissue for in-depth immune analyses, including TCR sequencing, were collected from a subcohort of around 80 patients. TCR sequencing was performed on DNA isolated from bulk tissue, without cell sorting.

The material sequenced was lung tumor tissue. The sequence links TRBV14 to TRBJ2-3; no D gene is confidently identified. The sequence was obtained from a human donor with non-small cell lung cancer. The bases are TGTGCCAGCAGCCGCACAGATACGCAGTATTTT. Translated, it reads CASSRTDTQYF.